The 20 T cell receptor beta chains presented below share a single source sample, sequenced in a study of neurological immune-mediated disorders. TCRdb analysed the 5' RACE reads with MiXCR anew, one entry per CDR3 protein. The repertoire holds about 62,000 distinct CDR3 sequences, with 4% to 6% as singletons. The sequencing input was PBMCs. These receptors came from a woman in her fifties or sixties with multiple sclerosis.

This clonotype was detected ten times or more. The rearrangement uses TRBV29-1 and TRBJ2-3; 7 bases are a match to TRBD2. V gave up 4 bases and J gave up 9 bases; unmatched junction bases: 4. The CDR3 has 11 amino acids. CDR1 is SQVTM, CDR2 ANQGSEA, per germline. The CDR3 DNA follows: TGCAGCGTTGTACGGGGGGAGACGCAGTATTTT. Its protein product is CSVVRGETQYF.

The chain joins TRBV19 to TRBJ1-2; D is possibly TRBD1 (5 bases). Trimming stripped 5 bases from V and 1 base from J, with 8 bases between. The CDR3 spans 13 residues. CDR1 is LNHDA and CDR2 is SQIVND in the germline V gene (reference sequence). CDR3 loop: CASSWRGNYGYTF. CDR3 DNA: TGTGCCAGTAGTTGGAGGGGTAACTATGGCTACACCTTC.

This clonotype has a count of ten or more. The CDR3 loop is CASSLLESGAATDTQYF. The CDR3 DNA reads as TGTGCCAGCAGCTTATTAGAAAGCGGGGCGGCCACAGATACGCAGTATTTT. The gene calls are TRBV7-8 and TRBJ2-3, with TRBD2 matching over 7 bases. V shed 2 bases, J shed 2 bases, and the junction held 10 bases outside the gene matches. The CDR3 totals 17 residues. Germline CDR1 reads SGHVS; CDR2 reads FQNEAQ.

This clonotype has at least ten counts. The rearrangement uses TRBV11-2 and TRBJ1-2, with 8 bases that match TRBD1. The CDR3 sequence is 17 residues long. V lost 5 bases, J lost 0 bases, and 11 bases stayed unmatched. Germline assignment: CDR1 SGHAT and CDR2 FQNNGV. The CDR3 sequence is CASSHPPRDRTNYGYTF. CDR3 DNA sequence: TGTGCCAGCAGCCATCCCCCGAGGGACAGGACTAACTATGGCTACACCTTC.

This clonotype was counted at least ten times. The J gene is TRBJ2-3, the V gene TRBV7-9, with 7 bases fitting TRBD1. V was pared by 4 bases and J by 7 bases, with 8 bases of the junction left unmatched. Germline V gene data show CDR1 as SEHNR and CDR2 as FQNEAQ (reference sequence). The CDR3 sequence is 14 residues long. In DNA form, the CDR3 reads TGTGCCAGCAGCTCCCACGAGGGGGCATATACGCAGTATTTT. It is translated as CASSSHEGAYTQYF.

In this sample, this clonotype turned up many times. The chain is built from TRBV4-1 and TRBJ1-6; D uncertain. This CDR3 is 12 amino acids long. The V and J ends lost 3 bases and 12 bases respectively, with 9 bases between them. CDR1 and CDR2 (germline): MGHRA, YSYEKL. The CDR3 DNA reads as TGCGCCAGCAGCCATACGGGGAGACCCCTCCACTTT. It yields the protein CASSHTGRPLHF.

On this clonotype: With a much larger clone just one base away, this may be a read error. The chain combines TRBV28 with TRBJ2-7; D remains unclear. V shed 2 bases and J shed 1 base, with 6 bases lying between them. This CDR3 contains 13 residues. Germline assignment: CDR1 MDHEN and CDR2 SYDVKM. CDR3 DNA: TGTGCCAGCAGTTTAGGAAAGTCCTACGAGCAGTACTTC. It is translated as CASSLGKSYEQYF. The full variable domain, its missing parts supplied by reference TRBV28 and TRBJ2-7, is DVKVTQSSRYLVKRTGEKVFLECVQDMDHENMFWYRQDPGLGLRLIYFSYDVKMKEKGDIPEGYSVSREKKERFSLILESASTNQTSMYLCASSLGKSYEQYFGPGTRLTVT.

The sample holds many counts of this clonotype. The genes are TRBV12-3 or TRBV12-4 and TRBJ2-3, with a possible D match to TRBD2 (6 bases). This CDR3 has 16 residues. The V and J ends lost 5 bases and 2 bases respectively, with 17 bases between them. The CDR3 reads CASSPSGGRHTDTQYF. The DNA of the CDR3 is TGTGCCAGCAGTCCTTCCGGAGGGAGGCACACAGATACGCAGTATTTT.

This clonotype was detected ten times or more. The V call is TRBV7-3, the J call TRBJ2-3; D assignment may be TRBD1 or TRBD2 (5 bases each). CDR3 length: 14 amino acids. V shed 4 bases and J shed 4 bases, with 12 bases lying between them. The germline V gene has CDR1 SGHTA and CDR2 FQGTGA. CDR3 loop: CASSSTMGADTQYF. CDR3 coding DNA: TGTGCCAGCAGCTCTACAATGGGGGCAGATACGCAGTATTTT.

In its sample, this clonotype was seen many times. The rearrangement joins TRBV7-2 to TRBJ2-3, with D possibly matching TRBD2 (5 bases). The CDR3 is 14 residues long. Trimming removed 3 bases at V and 5 bases at J, with 12 bases between. The germline V gene has CDR1 SGHTA and CDR2 FQGNSA. CDR3 nucleotide sequence: TGTGCCAGCAGCTTTGCGGGCTCGGGAGATACGCAGTATTTT. As protein: CASSFAGSGDTQYF.

This clonotype was counted at least ten times. V is TRBV5-1 and J is TRBJ1-1, with D maybe TRBD1 (6 bases). The CDR3 spans 16 residues. The V and J ends lost 3 bases and 1 base respectively, with 16 bases between them. Germline lookup yields CDR1 SGHRS and CDR2 YFSETQ. CDR3 residues: CASSSLPTGENTEAFF. The DNA for the CDR3 is TGCGCCAGCAGCTCCTTACCGACAGGAGAGAACACTGAAGCTTTCTTT.

This clonotype came up many times. This chain joins TRBV7-8 and TRBJ2-7; D may be TRBD2 (6 bases). The CDR3 runs 11 residues. In germline, CDR1 is SGHVS, CDR2 FQNEAQ. Trimming shortened V by 6 bases and J by 6 bases, and 9 bases separated the two germline ends. The CDR3 DNA sequence: TGTGCCAGCAGGGACTACGTCGAGCAGTACTTC. Translated: CASRDYVEQYF.

This clonotype was seen at least ten times. The genes are TRBV7-6 and TRBJ2-2; 8 nucleotides match TRBD1. Per the germline V gene, CDR1 is SGHVS and CDR2 is FNYEAQ. V lost 4 bases, J lost 5 bases, and 3 bases stayed unmatched. The CDR3 contains 14 residues. The DNA for the CDR3 is TGTGCCAGCAGCTCGGACAGGGCGACCGGGGAGCTGTTTTTT. This translates into CASSSDRATGELFF.

This clonotype was recorded at least ten times. This CDR3 reads CASSQGRGNIGVYEQYF. In DNA form, the CDR3 reads TGTGCCAGCAGCCAAGGAAGGGGCAATATAGGGGTCTACGAGCAGTACTTC. The chain recombines TRBV3-1 with TRBJ2-7; a possible D gene is TRBD1 (5 bases). This CDR3 is built from 17 residues. Deletions cut 1 base from V and 3 bases from J, with 19 bases between. CDR1 and CDR2 (germline): LGHDT, YNNKEL (reference sequence).

This clonotype has more than one count but fewer than ten. This may come from a read error, since a much larger clone is one base off. The V call is TRBV11-2, the J call TRBJ2-3, with D unresolved. Germline V CDR1 and CDR2: SGHAT, FQNNGV. Trimming left V 1 base short and J 2 bases short, with 7 bases between. This CDR3 is 14 amino acids long. The CDR3 DNA reads TGTGCCAGCAGCTTAGCGGCTATCACAGATACGCAGTATTTT. Its translation is CASSLAAITDTQYF.

There are many counts of this clonotype. V and J are TRBV15 and TRBJ2-1; D might be TRBD2 (5 bases). Germline V gives CDR1 LNHNV, CDR2 YYDKDF (reference sequence). The CDR3 is 17 amino acids. V gave up 0 bases and J gave up 6 bases, with 18 bases separating them. The CDR3 reads CATSRETGNLLGNEQFF. The CDR3 DNA is TGTGCCACCAGCAGAGAAACGGGGAACCTCCTGGGCAATGAGCAGTTCTTC.

The sample holds many counts of this clonotype. This chain joins TRBV29-1 and TRBJ2-5; no definite D call. CDR3 size: 11 residues. The V gene's germline CDR1 is SQVTM and CDR2 ANQGSEA. The V and J ends lost 5 bases and 5 bases respectively, with 9 bases between them. The CDR3: CSVSSGETQYF. The CDR3 DNA is TGCAGCGTTAGCAGTGGGGAGACCCAGTACTTC.

This clonotype occurred many times. The chain carries TRBV5-6 and TRBJ2-4; D is unresolved. The V end was cut by 1 base, the J end by 0 bases, with 8 bases between. Germline CDR1 SGHDT, CDR2 YYEEEE. The CDR3 spans 15 residues. CDR3 residues: CASSLRVLAKNIQYF. The CDR3 DNA reads as TGTGCCAGCAGCTTGAGAGTGTTAGCCAAAAACATTCAGTACTTC.

In this sample, this clonotype turned up many times. This chain uses TRBV6-2 or TRBV6-3 with TRBJ1-2; D unresolved. V dropped 2 bases and J dropped 0 bases, with 13 bases sitting between them. This CDR3 region has 16 residues. Germline values: CDR1 MNHEY, CDR2 SVGEGT. The CDR3 bases are TGTGCCAGCAGTTACACATACAGCTATTCTAACTATGGCTACACCTTC. Protein product: CASSYTYSYSNYGYTF.

This clonotype was recorded many times. The chain carries TRBV7-2 and TRBJ2-5; D not resolved. The V end lost 8 bases, the J end lost 5 bases, and 12 bases lay between the germline ends. The CDR3 runs 12 residues. Per germline, CDR1 SGHTA and CDR2 FQGNSA. The CDR3 loop reads CASGDIRETQYF. The CDR3 bases are TGTGCCAGCGGCGACATTCGGGAGACCCAGTACTTC.